This T cell receptor (beta chain) stems from a study of T cell changes during pregnancy in multiple sclerosis (dated by TCRdb to 2018 to 2020). About the investigation overall: Changes in the T cell repertoire over the course of pregnancy were examined in this study in women with multiple sclerosis.

Receptor amplification or capture employed the immunoSEQ multiplex PCR assay. This immuneACCESS table, as held by TCRdb, lists in-frame sequences with V and J called but not all clones. Of the missing ones, under half trace to an unresolved V gene in checked studies; the others have no known cause. Present in this sample are about 40,000 clones, more than 85% of which were seen just once. Around 0.5% of the sample is taken by the ten largest. A remark on this clone: Its antigen specificity is not known. Its ends do not fully match the called genes, so a read error is possible. Other DNA sequences in the same sample also yield this CDR3.

CDR1 and CDR2 were assigned from the germline V gene as MNHGY and SVAAGI. From its cysteine to its phenylalanine, the CDR3 spans 16 amino acids. The retained sequence is limited to the CDR3, 48 bases, with the frame set at the first base. The chain links TRBV6-9 with TRBJ2-3, with 10 bases aligning to TRBD2. The material sequenced was CD4+ T cells from peripheral blood mononuclear cells, taken in the second trimester of pregnancy. This receptor was identified in a female donor in good health, enrolled as a control in a pregnancy study. The CDR3 protein sequence reads: CASSYRTSGITDTQYF. The nucleotide sequence reads as follows: TGCGCCAGCAGTTATCGGACTAGCGGAATTACAGATACGCAGTATTTT.